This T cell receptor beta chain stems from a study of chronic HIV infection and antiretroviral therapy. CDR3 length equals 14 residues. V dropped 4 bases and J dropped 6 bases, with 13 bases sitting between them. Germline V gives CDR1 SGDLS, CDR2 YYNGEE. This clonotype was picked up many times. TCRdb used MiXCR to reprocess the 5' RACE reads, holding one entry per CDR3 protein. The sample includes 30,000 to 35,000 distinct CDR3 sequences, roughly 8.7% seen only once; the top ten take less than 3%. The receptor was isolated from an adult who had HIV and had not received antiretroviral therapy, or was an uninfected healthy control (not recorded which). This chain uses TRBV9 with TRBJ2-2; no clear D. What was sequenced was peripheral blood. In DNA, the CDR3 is TGTGCCAGCAGCTCCTTCCGTAGACCCGGGGAGCTGTTTTTT. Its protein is CASSSFRRPGELFF.